One and the same sample provided the 29 T cell receptor beta chains below, sequenced in a study of naive and memory T cell subsets. Study-wide results and caveats: Especially in CD8 cells, naive repertoires contained a few larger clonotypes, possibly CD45RA-re-expressing memory cells.

An equimolar mix of two oligonucleotides served as the beta constant-region primer for TRBC1 and TRBC2. Four rounds of PCR amplified the ligated cDNA using nested alpha and beta constant-region primers plus SP2. TCRdb analysed the UMI-ligation and nested PCR reads with MiXCR anew, one entry per CDR3 protein. This sample carries 95,000 to 110,000 distinct CDR3 sequences, approximately 14% of them seen once, and the ten largest clones take roughly 2.8%. No cognate antigen is known for these TCRs. Input material: naive CD8+ T cells from blood. These receptors all come from a human donor in good health.

The V gene is TRBV12-3 or TRBV12-4, the J gene TRBJ1-1, with D perhaps TRBD1 (5 bases). The CDR3 spans 16 residues. Trimming removed 5 bases at V and 1 base at J, with 17 bases between. CDR3: CASSPPTTGPNTEAFF. CDR3 in DNA: TGTGCCAGCAGTCCACCCACCACGGGACCGAACACTGAAGCTTTCTTT.

The chain joins TRBV4-3 to TRBJ2-7; D ambiguous. The V gene's germline CDR1 is LGHNA and CDR2 YSLEER. Trimming stripped 0 bases from V and 3 bases from J, with 12 bases between. The CDR3 consists of 15 residues. CDR3: CASSQERGGVYEQYF. Here the CDR3 DNA reads TGCGCCAGCAGCCAAGAAAGAGGTGGGGTCTACGAGCAGTACTTC.

The V gene is TRBV12-3 or TRBV12-4, the J gene TRBJ2-2, with D tentatively TRBD2 (6 bases). The CDR3 contains 14 residues. Deletions cut 5 bases from V and 6 bases from J, with 13 bases between. Here the CDR3 DNA reads TGTGCCAGCAGTATCCCCGGGGGAGCCGGGGAGCTGTTTTTT. Its protein product is CASSIPGGAGELFF.

V is TRBV12-3 or TRBV12-4 and J is TRBJ2-5; D ambiguous. V lost 2 bases and J 5 bases, leaving 6 bases between the germline ends. There are 12 residues in the CDR3. CDR3 in amino acids: CASSLMLETQYF. Here the CDR3 DNA reads TGTGCCAGCAGTTTAATGTTGGAGACCCAGTACTTC.

The J gene is TRBJ1-1, the V gene TRBV20-1; D uncertain. Germline V gene sequence: CDR1 DFQATT, CDR2 SNEGSKA (reference sequence). The V gene lost 0 bases and the J gene lost 0 bases, with 14 bases spanning the gap. The CDR3 sequence is 16 residues long. The CDR3 DNA is TGCAGTGCTAGAGACCCCGAGCGAGGGATGAACACTGAAGCTTTCTTT. Its translation: CSARDPERGMNTEAFF.

This clonotype was recorded at least ten times. This chain links TRBV12-3 or TRBV12-4 with TRBJ1-5, with D possibly being TRBD1 (6 bases). Deletions cut 3 bases from V and 6 bases from J, with 12 bases between. The CDR3 is 14 residues long. In DNA form, the CDR3 reads TGTGCCAGCAGTTTGATGGGGGGCGGTCAGCCCCAGCATTTT. It codes for CASSLMGGGQPQHF.

A few counts support this clonotype. This rearrangement joins TRBV7-9 to TRBJ1-1; tentative D call: TRBD1 (5 bases). In germline, CDR1 is SEHNR, CDR2 FQNEAQ (reference sequence). This CDR3 comprises 15 residues. Trimming cost V 1 base and J 5 bases, with 14 bases left between them. The CDR3 protein is CASSLVGGPETEAFF. DNA for the CDR3: TGTGCCAGCAGCTTAGTGGGGGGTCCGGAGACTGAAGCTTTCTTT. The complete variable domain, with remaining parts taken from reference TRBV7-9 and TRBJ1-1, reads DTGVSQNPRHKITKRGQNVTFRCDPISEHNRLYWYRQTLGQGPEFLTYFQNEAQLEKSRLLSDRFSAERPKGSFSTLEIQRTEQGDSAMYLCASSLVGGPETEAFFGQGTRLTVV.

CDR3 in amino acids: CASSLSGFSGSYGYTF. CDR3 DNA: TGTGCCAGCAGTTTATCGGGGTTTTCGGGGAGCTATGGCTACACCTTC. The chain couples TRBV27 to TRBJ1-2; D uncertain. V was cut by 0 bases and J by 4 bases, with 15 bases left in between. Germline V gene data show CDR1 as MNHEY and CDR2 as SMNVEV (reference sequence). This CDR3 has 16 amino acids.

This clonotype was found a few times. The chain recombines TRBV7-3 with TRBJ2-2, with 7 bases matching TRBD1. Germline V gene lookup returns CDR1 SGHTA and CDR2 FQGTGA. V lost 5 bases to trimming and J lost 1 base; unmatched junction nucleotides: 4. CDR3 length: 15 amino acids. The CDR3 region is CASSQQGLNTGELFF. The CDR3 region has the DNA TGTGCCAGCAGCCAACAGGGGTTGAACACCGGGGAGCTGTTTTTT.

In this sample, this clonotype turned up a few times. V is TRBV7-3 and J is TRBJ1-1; TRBD1 matches at 9 bases. After removal of 5 bases from V and 6 bases from J, the junction contained 7 bases not matched to a gene. Looked up from germline, CDR1 is SGHTA and CDR2 is FQGTGA. This CDR3 is built from 14 residues. The CDR3 protein is CASSTTGGLAEAFF. CDR3 DNA: TGTGCCAGCAGCACCACAGGGGGCTTGGCTGAAGCTTTCTTT.

This clonotype was seen only a few times. The chain employs TRBV9 and TRBJ2-1; TRBD2 matches 14 bases. In germline, CDR1 is SGDLS, CDR2 YYNGEE. This CDR3 has 15 residues. V lost 4 bases to trimming and J lost 9 bases; unmatched junction nucleotides: 6. CDR3 sequence (DNA): TGTGCCAGCAGCCTGGGACTAGCGGGGGACGGTGAGCAGTTCTTC. Its translation: CASSLGLAGDGEQFF.

This clonotype appeared a few times. This chain connects TRBV12-3 or TRBV12-4 to TRBJ2-5; the D gene is possibly TRBD2 (5 bases). The CDR3 is 15 residues long. V was trimmed by 3 bases and J by 4 bases, leaving 15 bases between them. This chain's CDR3 is CASSFVGGLSETQYF. DNA of the CDR3: TGTGCCAGCAGTTTTGTCGGAGGTTTATCAGAGACCCAGTACTTC.

This clonotype appeared a few times. The rearrangement links TRBV13 to TRBJ1-6; 11 bases agree with TRBD1. The junction had 3 bases not matched to a gene; V was cut back by 4 bases and J by 10 bases. Germline CDR1 and CDR2: PRHDT and FYEKMQ (reference sequence). The CDR3 covers 14 residues. CDR3: CASSYGQGASPLHF. The CDR3, as DNA: TGTGCCAGCAGCTACGGACAGGGGGCCTCACCCCTCCACTTT. The full variable domain, rest sourced from reference TRBV13 and TRBJ1-6, is AAGVIQSPRHLIKEKRETATLKCYPIPRHDTVYWYQQGPGQDPQFLISFYEKMQSDKGSIPDRFSAQQFSDYHSELNMSSLELGDSALYFCASSYGQGASPLHFGNGTRLTVT.

This clonotype was seen ten or more times. V usage is TRBV14 and J usage is TRBJ1-1, with 10 bases lining up with TRBD1. Germline loops: CDR1 SGHDN, CDR2 FVKESK. The V and J ends lost 10 bases and 2 bases, in that order; junction bases with no gene match: 4. This CDR3 contains 13 residues. The CDR3 here is CATRTGGNTEAFF. The CDR3 DNA sequence: TGTGCCACCAGGACAGGGGGAAACACTGAAGCTTTCTTT. The full variable domain, with the rest looked up from reference TRBV14 and TRBJ1-1, is EAGVTQFPSHSVIEKGQTVTLRCDPISGHDNLYWYRRVMGKEIKFLLHFVKESKQDESGMPNNRFLAERTGGTYSTLKVQPAELEDSGVYFCATRTGGNTEAFFGQGTRLTVV.

This clonotype was counted only a few times. V is TRBV27 and J is TRBJ2-1; 8 nucleotides agree with TRBD1. Per the germline V gene, CDR1 is MNHEY and CDR2 is SMNVEV (reference sequence). CDR3 size: 18 residues. After removal of 2 bases from V and 1 base from J, the junction contained 10 bases not matched to a gene. DNA for the CDR3: TGTGCCAGCAGTTTAAGTCGCGACAGGGGACTTTCCTACAATGAGCAGTTCTTC. Translation: CASSLSRDRGLSYNEQFF.

The chain joins TRBV7-9 to TRBJ2-7, with unresolved D. Germline V lookup: CDR1 SEHNR, CDR2 FQNEAQ (reference sequence). V shed 5 bases and J shed 4 bases, with 15 bases lying between them. The CDR3 spans 14 residues. CDR3 sequence reads: CASSDGRNPYEQYF. The CDR3 region has the DNA TGTGCCAGCAGCGACGGACGAAATCCTTACGAGCAGTACTTC.

V is TRBV28 and J is TRBJ2-3; 7 bases agree with TRBD1. The CDR3 is 14 residues long. With V trimmed by 6 bases and J by 4 bases, 7 bases remained unmatched. The germline CDR1 and CDR2 sequences are MDHEN and SYDVKM. CDR3 in amino acids: CASSTTTGPDTQYF. The CDR3 coding sequence is TGTGCCAGCAGCACCACGACAGGGCCAGATACGCAGTATTTT.

This clonotype has a count of ten or more. The chain couples TRBV29-1 to TRBJ1-1; D is ambiguous. The germline CDR1 and CDR2 sequences are SQVTM and ANQGSEA. V was shortened by 2 bases and J by 4 bases, with 11 bases between the two germline ends. The CDR3 has 13 amino acids. DNA of the CDR3: TGCAGCGTTGAATCCGGGCAGTCCACTGAAGCTTTCTTT. Translating gives CSVESGQSTEAFF.

This chain connects TRBV6-6 to TRBJ1-5; TRBD1 aligns across 10 bases. Germline CDR1 and CDR2: MNHNY and SVGAGI (reference sequence). V lost 5 bases to trimming and J lost 4 bases; unmatched junction nucleotides: 5. The CDR3 sequence is 15 residues long. This chain's CDR3 is CASSHPGQGNQPQHF. The CDR3 DNA is TGTGCCAGCAGTCACCCGGGACAGGGGAATCAGCCCCAGCATTTT.

The CDR3 bases are TGCGCCAGCAGCTGGAGGGGTGAGCAGTACTTC. As protein: CASSWRGEQYF. V and J are TRBV5-1 and TRBJ2-7; D may be TRBD2 (6 bases). The CDR3 is 11 amino acids. The V and J ends lost 3 bases and 7 bases respectively, with 8 bases between them. Germline CDR1 and CDR2: SGHRS and YFSETQ. Supplemented by reference TRBV5-1 and TRBJ2-7, the full variable domain reads KAGVTQTPRYLIKTRGQQVTLSCSPISGHRSVSWYQQTPGQGLQFLFEYFSETQRNKGNFPGRFSGRQFSNSRSEMNVSTLELGDSALYLCASSWRGEQYFGPGTRLTVT.

This clonotype has at least ten counts. The chain has TRBV7-9 and TRBJ1-6, with D hard to call. There are 15 residues in the CDR3. Trimming cost V 1 base and J 7 bases, with 11 bases left between them. Germline CDR1 reads SEHNR; CDR2 reads FQNEAQ (reference sequence). The CDR3: CASSLGSGWNSPLHF. The CDR3 DNA reads as TGTGCCAGCAGCTTAGGATCAGGTTGGAATTCACCCCTCCACTTT. Looking up the rest from reference TRBV7-9 and TRBJ1-6 gives the full variable domain: DTGVSQNPRHKITKRGQNVTFRCDPISEHNRLYWYRQTLGQGPEFLTYFQNEAQLEKSRLLSDRFSAERPKGSFSTLEIQRTEQGDSAMYLCASSLGSGWNSPLHFGNGTRLTVT.

The rearrangement links TRBV19 to TRBJ1-1; tentatively, D is TRBD1 (5 bases). The germline gives CDR1 LNHDA, CDR2 SQIVND (reference sequence). The CDR3 is 14 amino acids. V lost 4 bases, J lost 1 base, and 10 bases lay in between. The CDR3 nucleotides are TGTGCCAGTAGTACCGCTACAGGGAACACTGAAGCTTTCTTT. It encodes CASSTATGNTEAFF.

This sequence joins TRBV12-3 or TRBV12-4 and TRBJ2-7; a possible D gene is TRBD1 (6 bases). Deletions cut 5 bases from V and 5 bases from J, with 13 bases between. The CDR3 extends over 13 amino acids. As DNA, the CDR3 is TGTGCCAGCAGTCCCGGGACATTGGACGAGCAGTACTTC. It encodes CASSPGTLDEQYF.

The V and J genes are TRBV9 and TRBJ2-1; a possible D gene is TRBD2 (6 bases). Trimming took off 0 bases at V and 6 bases at J, with 13 bases between the two ends. The V gene's germline CDR1 is SGDLS and CDR2 YYNGEE. The CDR3 runs to 15 residues. The DNA for the CDR3 is TGTGCCAGCAGCGTAGCCCCTACTAGCCCCAATGAGCAGTTCTTC. Translated: CASSVAPTSPNEQFF. Full variable domain (outside the CDR3, taken from reference TRBV9 and TRBJ2-1): DSGVTQTPKHLITATGQRVTLRCSPRSGDLSVYWYQQSLDQGLQFLIQYYNGEERAKGNILERFSAQQFPDLHSELNLSSLELGDSALYFCASSVAPTSPNEQFFGPGTRLTVL.

This clonotype showed up many times. The CDR3 nucleotides are TGCGCCAGCAGCCAAGATTCGAGGGGAGATGAGCAGTTCTTC. Translated: CASSQDSRGDEQFF. V usage is TRBV4-3 and J usage is TRBJ2-1; D might be TRBD1 or TRBD2, each matching 5 bases. The CDR3 consists of 14 residues. With 0 bases removed from V and 8 bases from J, the gap between germline ends came to 11 bases. Germline CDR1 and CDR2: LGHNA and YSLEER.

This chain joins TRBV4-3 and TRBJ2-3; 7 bases line up with TRBD1. Germline CDR1 reads LGHNA; CDR2 reads YSLEER. The V gene end was trimmed by 3 bases and the J gene end by 0 bases; junction bases not matched to a gene: 3. The CDR3 has 15 residues. The CDR3 region is CASSHDRASTDTQYF. DNA of the CDR3: TGCGCCAGCAGCCACGACAGGGCTAGCACAGATACGCAGTATTTT.

In its sample, this clonotype was seen many times. The genes are TRBV5-5 and TRBJ2-7; D is ambiguous. There are 13 residues in the CDR3. V was trimmed by 2 bases and J by 5 bases, leaving 11 bases between them. CDR1 is SGHKS, CDR2 YYEKEE, per germline (reference sequence). The CDR3 here is CASSFGDTHEQYF. In nucleotides, the CDR3 is TGTGCCAGCAGCTTTGGTGACACCCACGAGCAGTACTTC.

V is TRBV13 and J is TRBJ2-1, with 13 bases lining up with TRBD2. Germline V CDR1 and CDR2: PRHDT, FYEKMQ (reference sequence). Trimming took 4 bases from V and 8 from J; bases not matched to a gene: 5. The CDR3 totals 15 residues. CDR3 sequence reads: CASSSGLAGNHEQFF. The CDR3 bases are TGTGCCAGCAGCTCGGGACTAGCGGGAAATCATGAGCAGTTCTTC.

The table lists this clonotype with many counts. The chain combines TRBV24-1 with TRBJ2-1, with D maybe TRBD1 (6 bases). Germline-derived CDR1 and CDR2 are KGHDR and SFDVKD. This CDR3 has 17 residues. The V and J ends lost 4 bases and 4 bases respectively, with 19 bases between them. The CDR3 nucleotides are TGTGCCACCAGTGAAAATAACAGGGTTCGTTTATACAATGAGCAGTTCTTC. This gives the protein CATSENNRVRLYNEQFF.